The rows below give T cell receptor beta chains drawn from one sample of a study of shared T cell receptors in the human thymus. Measured with immunoSEQ multiplex PCR; TCRdb has only the in-frame clones, and not every one. The repertoire holds 72,000 or so clones, with around 96% as singletons. Sequenced input: thymocytes. The receptors come from a human donor. Both conserved end residues are part of each CDR3. Fields, in order: V gene, J gene, clone size, D gene, CDR3 protein, CDR3 DNA. The D gene is left open where the match is weak. A row's size may be missing; if present it is once, few, many or a size class.

V gene: TRBV6-1; J gene: TRBJ1-4; clone size: .; D gene: .; CDR3 protein: CASSEGRRFGEKLFF; CDR3 DNA: TGTGCCAGCAGTGAAGGGCGGCGTTTCGGGGAAAAACTGTTTTTT
V gene: TRBV19; J gene: TRBJ1-5; clone size: .; D gene: .; CDR3 protein: CASRGGQVSNQPQHF; CDR3 DNA: TGTGCCAGTAGGGGGGGGCAGGTTAGCAATCAGCCCCAGCATTTT
V gene: TRBV4-3; J gene: TRBJ2-7; clone size: few; D gene: TRBD1; CDR3 protein: CASSQGTGRTYEQYF; CDR3 DNA: TGCGCCAGCAGCCAAGGGACAGGGAGGACCTACGAGCAGTACTTC
V gene: TRBV7-8; J gene: TRBJ2-1; clone size: .; D gene: .; CDR3 protein: CASSLSLSGAVQSEQFF; CDR3 DNA: TGTGCCAGCAGCTTAAGTCTATCGGGGGCCGTGCAAAGTGAGCAGTTCTTC
V gene: TRBV5-1; J gene: TRBJ1-4; clone size: once; D gene: .; CDR3 protein: CASSLASGRRLTATNEKLFF; CDR3 DNA: TGCGCCAGCAGCTTAGCGTCGGGGAGGAGACTTACTGCAACTAATGAAAAACTGTTTTTT
V gene: TRBV7-2; J gene: TRBJ2-7; clone size: .; D gene: .; CDR3 protein: CASSLGGSLYEQYF; CDR3 DNA: TGTGCCAGCAGCTTAGGGGGTAGTCTCTACGAGCAGTACTTC
V gene: TRBV15; J gene: TRBJ1-2; clone size: .; D gene: TRBD1; CDR3 protein: CATRTGPRDGYTF; CDR3 DNA: TGTGCCACCAGGACAGGGCCCAGGGATGGCTACACCTTC
V gene: TRBV27; J gene: TRBJ1-2; clone size: .; D gene: .; CDR3 protein: CASNSGTHDGYTF; CDR3 DNA: TGTGCCAGCAACTCCGGGACACATGACGGCTACACCTTC
V gene: TRBV6-5; J gene: TRBJ1-1; clone size: .; D gene: .; CDR3 protein: CASSYRGGAKNTEAFF; CDR3 DNA: TGTGCCAGCAGTTACCGGGGAGGGGCCAAGAACACTGAAGCTTTCTTT
V gene: TRBV11-2; J gene: TRBJ1-1; clone size: .; D gene: .; CDR3 protein: CASSLELREATEAFF; CDR3 DNA: TGTGCCAGCAGCTTAGAGCTAAGGGAAGCCACTGAAGCTTTCTTT
V gene: TRBV25-1; J gene: TRBJ2-1; clone size: .; D gene: .; CDR3 protein: CASSPWTTECEQFF; CDR3 DNA: TGTGCCAGCAGTCCTTGGACCACGGAGTGTGAGCAGTTCTTC
V gene: TRBV5-4; J gene: TRBJ2-7; clone size: .; D gene: TRBD2; CDR3 protein: CASSLVLSGGSLSYEQYF; CDR3 DNA: TGTGCCAGCAGCTTGGTTCTTTCCGGGGGGTCCCTCTCCTACGAGCAGTACTTC
V gene: TRBV28; J gene: TRBJ1-1; clone size: .; D gene: .; CDR3 protein: CASNPFGGLGAFF; CDR3 DNA: TGTGCCAGCAATCCCTTTGGGGGGCTTGGAGCTTTCTTT
V gene: TRBV12-5; J gene: TRBJ1-6; clone size: .; D gene: .; CDR3 protein: CASGLVIVGDSPLHF; CDR3 DNA: TGTGCTAGTGGTTTGGTAATAGTAGGCGATTCACCCCTCCACTTT
V gene: TRBV5-6; J gene: TRBJ1-1; clone size: .; D gene: TRBD1; CDR3 protein: CASSLRGPGNTEAFF; CDR3 DNA: TGTGCCAGCAGCCTGAGGGGGCCGGGGAACACTGAAGCTTTCTTT
V gene: TRBV28; J gene: TRBJ2-1; clone size: .; D gene: TRBD1; CDR3 protein: CASSWGQEPHNEQFF; CDR3 DNA: TGTGCCAGCAGTTGGGGACAGGAGCCTCACAATGAGCAGTTCTTC
V gene: TRBV7-2; J gene: TRBJ2-7; clone size: .; D gene: .; CDR3 protein: CASSLGLSSYEQYF; CDR3 DNA: TGTGCCAGCAGCTTAGGACTCAGCTCCTACGAGCAGTACTTC
V gene: TRBV18; J gene: TRBJ2-5; clone size: .; D gene: TRBD2; CDR3 protein: CASSPIGLAGQETQYF; CDR3 DNA: TGTGCCAGCTCACCTATTGGACTAGCGGGGCAAGAGACCCAGTACTTC
V gene: TRBV5-1; J gene: TRBJ1-1; clone size: .; D gene: TRBD1; CDR3 protein: CASSLWQGVPRTEAFF; CDR3 DNA: TGCGCCAGCAGCCTCTGGCAGGGGGTCCCGAGGACTGAAGCTTTCTTT
V gene: TRBV7-2; J gene: TRBJ2-5; clone size: .; D gene: .; CDR3 protein: CASFYQETQYF; CDR3 DNA: TGTGCCAGCTTCTACCAAGAGACCCAGTACTTC
V gene: TRBV13; J gene: TRBJ2-1; clone size: once; D gene: .; CDR3 protein: CASSLQGSSYNEQFF; CDR3 DNA: TGTGCCAGCAGCTTACAAGGGAGCTCCTACAATGAGCAGTTCTTC
V gene: TRBV27; J gene: TRBJ1-2; clone size: .; D gene: .; CDR3 protein: CASSLSGSSAVYGYTF; CDR3 DNA: TGTGCCAGCAGTTTATCCGGCAGCTCCGCAGTCTATGGCTACACCTTC
V gene: TRBV7-9; J gene: TRBJ2-3; clone size: .; D gene: .; CDR3 protein: CASSRPSWGEVTDTQYF; CDR3 DNA: TGTGCCAGCAGCAGGCCAAGTTGGGGAGAGGTCACAGATACGCAGTATTTT
V gene: TRBV6-5; J gene: TRBJ1-5; clone size: .; D gene: .; CDR3 protein: CASSSSNIDQPQHF; CDR3 DNA: TGTGCCAGCAGTTCTTCTAACATCGACCAGCCCCAGCATTTT
V gene: TRBV13; J gene: TRBJ2-5; clone size: once; D gene: TRBD2; CDR3 protein: CASKTSGGSTDF; CDR3 DNA: TGTGCCAGCAAGACTAGCGGGGGAAGTACGGACTTC
V gene: TRBV10-3; J gene: TRBJ1-1; clone size: .; D gene: .; CDR3 protein: CAIRTGLLNTEAFF; CDR3 DNA: TGTGCCATCAGAACAGGATTGCTGAACACTGAAGCTTTCTTT
V gene: TRBV6-5; J gene: TRBJ2-1; clone size: .; D gene: TRBD2; CDR3 protein: CASSYVRGTTYNEQFF; CDR3 DNA: TGTGCCAGCAGTTACGTGCGGGGGACGACCTACAATGAGCAGTTCTTC
V gene: TRBV7-3; J gene: TRBJ1-2; clone size: .; D gene: TRBD1; CDR3 protein: CASSRGQGYGYTF; CDR3 DNA: TGTGCCAGCAGCCGGGGACAGGGCTATGGCTACACCTTC
V gene: TRBV6-5; J gene: TRBJ1-2; clone size: .; D gene: .; CDR3 protein: CASSYSIRVGYTF; CDR3 DNA: TGTGCCAGCAGTTACTCGATCAGGGTTGGCTACACCTTC
V gene: TRBV5-1; J gene: TRBJ2-3; clone size: .; D gene: .; CDR3 protein: CASSFLTGVSTDTQYF; CDR3 DNA: TGCGCCAGCAGCTTTCTGACAGGAGTTAGCACAGATACGCAGTATTTT
V gene: TRBV27; J gene: TRBJ2-3; clone size: once; D gene: TRBD2; CDR3 protein: CASSFNPPILAGGREQYF; CDR3 DNA: TGTGCCAGCAGTTTCAATCCCCCAATACTAGCGGGGGGGCGGGAGCAGTATTTT
V gene: TRBV18; J gene: TRBJ1-2; clone size: .; D gene: .; CDR3 protein: CASSRLNYGYTF; CDR3 DNA: TGTGCCAGCTCACGTTTAAACTATGGCTACACCTTC
V gene: TRBV15; J gene: TRBJ1-5; clone size: .; D gene: TRBD1; CDR3 protein: CATRQGSNQPQHF; CDR3 DNA: TGTGCCACCAGACAGGGGAGCAATCAGCCCCAGCATTTT
V gene: TRBV7-2; J gene: TRBJ2-3; clone size: .; D gene: .; CDR3 protein: CASSFPSHGTQYF; CDR3 DNA: TGTGCCAGCAGCTTCCCATCTCACGGTACGCAGTATTTT
V gene: TRBV19; J gene: TRBJ2-3; clone size: .; D gene: .; CDR3 protein: CASTPVTRDPRTDTQYF; CDR3 DNA: TGTGCCAGTACCCCAGTTACCCGGGACCCACGCACAGATACGCAGTATTTT
V gene: TRBV10-1; J gene: TRBJ1-5; clone size: .; D gene: .; CDR3 protein: CASSEGTGRANQPQHF; CDR3 DNA: TGCGCCAGCAGTGAAGGAACCGGGAGAGCCAATCAGCCCCAGCATTTT
V gene: TRBV11-2; J gene: TRBJ1-2; clone size: .; D gene: .; CDR3 protein: CASSLEAWGRHYGYTF; CDR3 DNA: TGTGCCAGCAGCTTAGAGGCGTGGGGCAGGCACTATGGCTACACCTTC
V gene: TRBV7-9; J gene: TRBJ1-3; clone size: .; D gene: TRBD1; CDR3 protein: CASSPRGRRSPGSGNTIYF; CDR3 DNA: TGTGCCAGCAGCCCAAGGGGGCGCAGATCCCCAGGCTCTGGAAACACCATATATTTT
V gene: TRBV7-9; J gene: TRBJ1-5; clone size: .; D gene: .; CDR3 protein: CASSFSRGGFPNQPQHF; CDR3 DNA: TGTGCCAGCAGTTTTTCCAGGGGTGGGTTTCCTAATCAGCCCCAGCATTTT
V gene: TRBV29-1; J gene: TRBJ1-2; clone size: .; D gene: .; CDR3 protein: CSGGRDRYGYTF; CDR3 DNA: TGCAGCGGGGGCCGGGACCGCTATGGCTACACCTTC
V gene: TRBV4-2; J gene: TRBJ1-5; clone size: .; D gene: .; CDR3 protein: CASSQDRDPNHRNQPQHF; CDR3 DNA: TGTGCCAGCAGCCAAGATCGGGATCCGAATCATCGCAATCAGCCCCAGCATTTT
V gene: TRBV7-2; J gene: TRBJ2-7; clone size: .; D gene: .; CDR3 protein: CASSLADGEQYF; CDR3 DNA: TGTGCCAGCAGCTTAGCGGACGGGGAGCAGTACTTC
V gene: TRBV5-6; J gene: TRBJ2-3; clone size: .; D gene: .; CDR3 protein: CASSWLFRPDTQYF; CDR3 DNA: TGTGCCAGCAGCTGGCTTTTCAGGCCAGATACGCAGTATTTT
V gene: TRBV15; J gene: TRBJ1-4; clone size: .; D gene: .; CDR3 protein: CATSRPPTTVEKLFF; CDR3 DNA: TGTGCCACCAGCAGACCACCCACGACTGTGGAAAAACTGTTTTTT
V gene: TRBV4-1; J gene: TRBJ2-7; clone size: .; D gene: .; CDR3 protein: CASSQVRGIAYEQYF; CDR3 DNA: TGCGCCAGCAGCCAAGTTCGGGGGATTGCATACGAGCAGTACTTC
V gene: TRBV6-1; J gene: TRBJ2-7; clone size: .; D gene: .; CDR3 protein: CASSDTRPYEQYF; CDR3 DNA: TGTGCCAGCAGTGACACCCGTCCCTACGAGCAGTACTTC
V gene: TRBV5-8; J gene: TRBJ2-1; clone size: .; D gene: .; CDR3 protein: CASREKDSYNEQFF; CDR3 DNA: TGTGCCAGCAGGGAAAAGGACTCCTACAATGAGCAGTTCTTC
V gene: TRBV7-2; J gene: TRBJ2-3; clone size: .; D gene: TRBD2; CDR3 protein: CASSPSGGTDTQYF; CDR3 DNA: TGTGCCAGCAGCCCTAGCGGGGGCACAGATACGCAGTATTTT
V gene: TRBV27; J gene: TRBJ2-7; clone size: .; D gene: .; CDR3 protein: CASSPPPDEQYF; CDR3 DNA: TGTGCCAGCAGTCCCCCCCCGGACGAGCAGTACTTC
V gene: TRBV15; J gene: TRBJ1-2; clone size: .; D gene: .; CDR3 protein: CATSRYLSGDYGYTF; CDR3 DNA: TGTGCCACCAGCAGATACCTGTCAGGGGACTATGGCTACACCTTC
V gene: TRBV7-8; J gene: TRBJ1-2; clone size: .; D gene: .; CDR3 protein: CASSLRAGRRCGYTF; CDR3 DNA: TGTGCCAGCAGCTTAAGGGCCGGGCGGCGTTGTGGCTACACCTTC
V gene: TRBV28; J gene: TRBJ2-5; clone size: .; D gene: .; CDR3 protein: CASSSGGFLDQETQYF; CDR3 DNA: TGTGCCAGCAGTTCTGGGGGTTTCCTGGACCAAGAGACCCAGTACTTC